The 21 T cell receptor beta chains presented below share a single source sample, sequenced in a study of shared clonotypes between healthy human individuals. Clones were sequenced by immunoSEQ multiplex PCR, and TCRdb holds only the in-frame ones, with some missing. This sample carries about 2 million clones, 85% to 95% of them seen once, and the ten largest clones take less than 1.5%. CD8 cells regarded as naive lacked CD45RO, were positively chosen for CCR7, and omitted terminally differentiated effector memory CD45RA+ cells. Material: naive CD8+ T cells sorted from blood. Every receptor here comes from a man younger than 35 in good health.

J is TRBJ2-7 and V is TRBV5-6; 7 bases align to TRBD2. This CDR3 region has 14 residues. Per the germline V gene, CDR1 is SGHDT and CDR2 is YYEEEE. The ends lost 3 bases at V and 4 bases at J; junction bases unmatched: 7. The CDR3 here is CASSSNGRIYEQYF. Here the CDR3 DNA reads TGTGCCAGCAGCTCAAACGGGAGGATTTACGAGCAGTACTTC.

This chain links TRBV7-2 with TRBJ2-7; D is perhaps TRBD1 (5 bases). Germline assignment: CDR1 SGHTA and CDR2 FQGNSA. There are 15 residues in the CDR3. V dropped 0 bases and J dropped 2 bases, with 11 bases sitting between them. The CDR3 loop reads CASSLALGDTYEQYF. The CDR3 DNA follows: TGTGCCAGCAGCTTAGCGTTAGGGGATACCTACGAGCAGTACTTC.

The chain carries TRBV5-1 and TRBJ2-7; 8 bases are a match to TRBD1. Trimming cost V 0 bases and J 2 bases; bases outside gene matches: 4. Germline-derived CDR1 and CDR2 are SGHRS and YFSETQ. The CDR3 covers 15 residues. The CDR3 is CASSLDGQGTYEQYF. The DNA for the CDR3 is TGCGCCAGCAGCTTGGATGGACAGGGAACCTACGAGCAGTACTTC. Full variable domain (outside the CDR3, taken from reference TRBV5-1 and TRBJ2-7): KAGVTQTPRYLIKTRGQQVTLSCSPISGHRSVSWYQQTPGQGLQFLFEYFSETQRNKGNFPGRFSGRQFSNSRSEMNVSTLELGDSALYLCASSLDGQGTYEQYFGPGTRLTVT.

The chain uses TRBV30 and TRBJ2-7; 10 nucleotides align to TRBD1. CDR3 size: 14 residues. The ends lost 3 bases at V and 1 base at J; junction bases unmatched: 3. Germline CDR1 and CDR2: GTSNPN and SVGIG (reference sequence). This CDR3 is CAWSDRGHSYEQYF. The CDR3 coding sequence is TGTGCCTGGAGCGACAGGGGGCATTCCTACGAGCAGTACTTC.

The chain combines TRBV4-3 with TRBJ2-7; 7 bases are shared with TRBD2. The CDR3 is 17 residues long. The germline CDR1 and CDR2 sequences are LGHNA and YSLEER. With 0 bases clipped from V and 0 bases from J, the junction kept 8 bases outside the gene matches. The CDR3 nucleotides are TGCGCCAGCAGCCAAGATCGATCCGGGAGGAACTCCTACGAGCAGTACTTC. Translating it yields CASSQDRSGRNSYEQYF.

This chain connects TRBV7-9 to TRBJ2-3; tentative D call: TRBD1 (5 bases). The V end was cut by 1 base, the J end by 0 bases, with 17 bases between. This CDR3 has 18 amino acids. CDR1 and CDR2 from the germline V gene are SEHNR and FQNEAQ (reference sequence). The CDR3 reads CASSLEGSFSISTDTQYF. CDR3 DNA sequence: TGTGCCAGCAGCTTAGAGGGGTCGTTCTCCATAAGCACAGATACGCAGTATTTT.

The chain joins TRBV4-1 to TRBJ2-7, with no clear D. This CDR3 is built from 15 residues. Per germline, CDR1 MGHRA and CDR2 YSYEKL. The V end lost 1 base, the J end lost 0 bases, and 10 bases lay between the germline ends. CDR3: CASSQGRISSYEQYF. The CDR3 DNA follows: TGCGCCAGCAGCCAAGGGCGTATCAGCTCCTACGAGCAGTACTTC.

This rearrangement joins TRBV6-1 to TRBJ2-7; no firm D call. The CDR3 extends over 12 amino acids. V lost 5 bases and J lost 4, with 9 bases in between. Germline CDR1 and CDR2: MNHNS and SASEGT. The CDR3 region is CASSYGLYEQYF. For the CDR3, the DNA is TGTGCCAGCAGTTATGGTTTGTACGAGCAGTACTTC.

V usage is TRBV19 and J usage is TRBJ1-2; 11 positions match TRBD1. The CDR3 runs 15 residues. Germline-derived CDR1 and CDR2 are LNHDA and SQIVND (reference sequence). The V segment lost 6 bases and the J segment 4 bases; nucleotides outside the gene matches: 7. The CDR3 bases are TGTGCCAGTAGCCCCGGGACAGGGGGACTCTATGGCTACACCTTC. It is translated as CASSPGTGGLYGYTF.

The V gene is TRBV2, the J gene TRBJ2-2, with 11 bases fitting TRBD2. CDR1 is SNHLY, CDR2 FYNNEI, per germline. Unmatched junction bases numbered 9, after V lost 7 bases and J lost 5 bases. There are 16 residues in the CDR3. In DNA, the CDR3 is TGTGCCAGCAAACTAGCGGGAGCGGATGGGACCGGGGAGCTGTTTTTT. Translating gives CASKLAGADGTGELFF.

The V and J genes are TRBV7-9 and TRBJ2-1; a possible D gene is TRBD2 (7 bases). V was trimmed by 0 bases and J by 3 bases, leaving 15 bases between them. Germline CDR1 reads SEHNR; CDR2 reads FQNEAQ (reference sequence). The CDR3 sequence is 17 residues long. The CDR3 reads CASSLAPSGGGYNEQFF. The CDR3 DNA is TGTGCCAGCAGCTTAGCCCCTAGCGGAGGGGGCTACAATGAGCAGTTCTTC.

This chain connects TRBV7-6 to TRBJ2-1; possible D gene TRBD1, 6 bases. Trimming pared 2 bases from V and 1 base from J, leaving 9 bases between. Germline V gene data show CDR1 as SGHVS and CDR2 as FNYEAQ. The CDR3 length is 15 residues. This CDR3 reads CASSLTGSSYNEQFF. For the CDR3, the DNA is TGTGCCAGCAGCTTAACAGGGTCATCCTACAATGAGCAGTTCTTC.

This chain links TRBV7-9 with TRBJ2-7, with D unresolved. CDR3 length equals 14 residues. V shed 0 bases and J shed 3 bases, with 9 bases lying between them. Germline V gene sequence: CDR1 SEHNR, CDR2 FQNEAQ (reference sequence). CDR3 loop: CASSLASLSYEQYF. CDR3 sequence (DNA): TGTGCCAGCAGCTTAGCTTCTCTAAGCTACGAGCAGTACTTC. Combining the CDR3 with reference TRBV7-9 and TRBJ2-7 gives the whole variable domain DTGVSQNPRHKITKRGQNVTFRCDPISEHNRLYWYRQTLGQGPEFLTYFQNEAQLEKSRLLSDRFSAERPKGSFSTLEIQRTEQGDSAMYLCASSLASLSYEQYFGPGTRLTVT.

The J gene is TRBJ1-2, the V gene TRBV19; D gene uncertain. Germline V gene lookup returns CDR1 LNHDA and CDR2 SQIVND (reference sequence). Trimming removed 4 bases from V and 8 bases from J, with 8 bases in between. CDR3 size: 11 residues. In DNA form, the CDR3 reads TGTGCCAGTAGTAGAGGGAGCGGCTACACCTTC. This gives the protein CASSRGSGYTF.

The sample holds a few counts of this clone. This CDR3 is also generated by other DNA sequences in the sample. CDR3 loop: CASSSSYEQYF. The CDR3 DNA reads as TGCGCCAGCAGTAGCTCCTACGAGCAGTACTTC. This chain links TRBV10-2 with TRBJ2-7, with no clear D. Per germline, CDR1 WSHSY and CDR2 SAAADI. The CDR3 runs 11 residues. The V end was cut by 5 bases, the J end by 0 bases, with 2 bases between.

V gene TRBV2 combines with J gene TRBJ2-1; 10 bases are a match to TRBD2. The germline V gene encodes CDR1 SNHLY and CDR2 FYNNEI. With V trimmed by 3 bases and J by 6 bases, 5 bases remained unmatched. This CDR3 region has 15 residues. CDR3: CASSEEAGGLNEQFF. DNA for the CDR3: TGTGCCAGCAGTGAGGAAGCGGGGGGGCTCAATGAGCAGTTCTTC.

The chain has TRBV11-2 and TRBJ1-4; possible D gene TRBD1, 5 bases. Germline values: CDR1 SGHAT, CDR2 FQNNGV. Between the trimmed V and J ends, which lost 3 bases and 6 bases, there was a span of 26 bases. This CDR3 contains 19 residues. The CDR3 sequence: CASSFSHGWTPARDEKLFF. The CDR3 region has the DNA TGTGCCAGCAGCTTTTCTCATGGCTGGACACCTGCGAGGGATGAAAAACTGTTTTTT.

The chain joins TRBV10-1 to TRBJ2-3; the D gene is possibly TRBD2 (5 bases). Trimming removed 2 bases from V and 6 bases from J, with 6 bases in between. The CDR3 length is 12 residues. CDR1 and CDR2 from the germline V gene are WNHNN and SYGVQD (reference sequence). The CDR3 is CASSERDDTQYF. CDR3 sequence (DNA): TGCGCCAGCAGTGAGCGGGATGATACGCAGTATTTT.

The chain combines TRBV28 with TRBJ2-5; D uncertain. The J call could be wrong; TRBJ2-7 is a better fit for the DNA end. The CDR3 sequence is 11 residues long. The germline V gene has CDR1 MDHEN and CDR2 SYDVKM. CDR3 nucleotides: TGTGCCAGCAGTCTTGGGCCCGAGCAGTACTTC. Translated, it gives CASSLGPEQYF.

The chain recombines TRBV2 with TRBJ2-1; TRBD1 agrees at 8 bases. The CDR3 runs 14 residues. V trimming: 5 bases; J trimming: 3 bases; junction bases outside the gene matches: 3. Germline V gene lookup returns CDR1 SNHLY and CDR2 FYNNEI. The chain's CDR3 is CASSWGQDYNEQFF. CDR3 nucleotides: TGTGCCAGCAGTTGGGGACAGGACTACAATGAGCAGTTCTTC.

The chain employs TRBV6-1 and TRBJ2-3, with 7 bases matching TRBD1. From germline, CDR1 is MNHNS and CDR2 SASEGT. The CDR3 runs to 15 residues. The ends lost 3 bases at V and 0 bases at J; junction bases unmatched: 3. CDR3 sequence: CASSELTGSTDTQYF. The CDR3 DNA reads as TGTGCCAGCAGTGAGCTGACAGGGAGCACAGATACGCAGTATTTT.